The 10 T cell receptor beta chains in this list originate from one sample, sequenced in a study of cytomegalovirus exposure and HLA in healthy donors. The method was immunoSEQ multiplex PCR; TCRdb's version includes in-frame clones alone and lacks a portion of them. Here the sample spans some 240,000 clones, 80% to 90% being singletons. The sequenced material came from PBMCs. These receptors originate from a woman aged 18 to 35 in good health and CMV-seropositive.

This clone has just one count. This sequence joins TRBV18 and TRBJ1-3, with TRBD1 matching 9 bases. The CDR3 has 16 residues. V lost 6 bases to trimming and J lost 0 bases; unmatched junction nucleotides: 6. Germline V gene data show CDR1 as KGHSH and CDR2 as LQKENI. The CDR3 loop is CASSEGQGSSGNTIYF. The CDR3 DNA follows: TGTGCCAGCTCCGAAGGACAGGGGAGCTCTGGAAACACCATATATTTT.

This rearrangement joins TRBV18 to TRBJ2-7; the D is unclear. The V end lost 3 bases, the J end lost 1 base, and 7 bases lay between the germline ends. This CDR3 spans 13 amino acids. Germline CDR1 is KGHSH and CDR2 is LQKENI. The CDR3 loop reads CASSPSLSYEQYF. As DNA, the CDR3 is TGTGCCAGCTCACCCTCACTATCCTACGAGCAGTACTTC.

The V and J genes are TRBV7-9 and TRBJ2-1; 7 nucleotides agree with TRBD1. J lost 2 bases, V lost 6 bases, and 7 bases had no gene match. Germline V gene sequence: CDR1 SEHNR, CDR2 FQNEAQ (reference sequence). The CDR3 is 15 amino acids. The CDR3 nucleotides are TGTGCCAGCAGTTACGACAGGGTAGCCTACAATGAGCAGTTCTTC. It translates to CASSYDRVAYNEQFF.

This chain links TRBV27 with TRBJ1-5; D is undetermined. CDR3 length: 15 residues. V dropped 4 bases and J dropped 0 bases, with 10 bases sitting between them. Germline CDR1 is MNHEY and CDR2 is SMNVEV (reference sequence). DNA of the CDR3: TGTGCCAGCAGTTATGGAGTCAATAGCAATCAGCCCCAGCATTTT. This encodes CASSYGVNSNQPQHF.

The J gene is TRBJ1-2, the V gene TRBV11-3; 10 nucleotides match TRBD1. V trimming: 5 bases; J trimming: 3 bases; junction bases outside the gene matches: 3. Germline CDR1 and CDR2: SGHNT and YENEEA. The length of the CDR3 is 14 residues. CDR3: CASSEGTGDYGYTF. The CDR3 region has the DNA TGTGCCAGCAGCGAAGGGACAGGGGACTATGGCTACACCTTC.

This clone was seen only a few times. The chain uses TRBV2 and TRBJ1-4; 7 nucleotides agree with TRBD1. CDR3 size: 12 residues. The V segment lost 9 bases and the J segment 5 bases; nucleotides outside the gene matches: 3. The V gene's germline CDR1 is SNHLY and CDR2 FYNNEI. The CDR3 spells CASGTANEKLFF. CDR3 sequence (DNA): TGTGCCAGTGGGACAGCGAATGAAAAACTGTTTTTT. The complete variable domain, with remaining parts taken from reference TRBV2 and TRBJ1-4, reads EPEVTQTPSHQVTQMGQEVILRCVPISNHLYFYWYRQILGQKVEFLVSFYNNEISEKSEIFDDQFSVERPDGSNFTLKIRSTKLEDSAMYFCASGTANEKLFFGSGTQLSVL.

The chain has TRBV7-2 and TRBJ2-7, with D uncertain. Germline V gene sequence: CDR1 SGHTA, CDR2 FQGNSA. The CDR3 covers 12 residues. The V end lost 6 bases, the J end lost 6 bases, and 12 bases lay between the germline ends. The CDR3 nucleotides are TGTGCCAGCAGTCGGTGGAGTCGCGAGCAGTACTTC. It yields the protein CASSRWSREQYF.

V and J are TRBV6-1 and TRBJ2-1, with a tentative D call TRBD2 (5 bases). Germline CDR1 is MNHNS and CDR2 is SASEGT. CDR3 length: 11 amino acids. Between the trimmed V and J ends, which lost 4 bases and 10 bases, there was a span of 8 bases. The CDR3 bases are TGTGCCAGCAGTGTTCGGGGAGAGCAGTTCTTC. It translates to CASSVRGEQFF.

The rearrangement joins TRBV4-1 to TRBJ2-1, with 9 positions matching TRBD2. The V segment lost 4 bases and the J segment 6 bases; nucleotides outside the gene matches: 4. This CDR3 spans 14 amino acids. The germline V gene encodes CDR1 MGHRA and CDR2 YSYEKL. The CDR3 spells CASSPPSGVNEQFF. In DNA, the CDR3 is TGCGCCAGCAGCCCCCCTAGCGGGGTCAATGAGCAGTTCTTC.

Here the CDR3 DNA reads TGCGCCAGCAGCTTAGTAGGGAGAACTAATGAAAAACTGTTTTTT. Translation gives CASSLVGRTNEKLFF. The chain links TRBV5-1 to TRBJ1-4; D gene uncertain. V lost 2 bases to trimming and J lost 1 base, with 9 bases between them. The germline V gene encodes CDR1 SGHRS and CDR2 YFSETQ. The CDR3 runs 15 residues.